This T cell receptor (beta chain) stems from a study of cytomegalovirus exposure and HLA in healthy donors. Donors in the study were healthy people who gave bone marrow. PCR employed 60 Vbeta and 13 Jbeta primers. Assay used: immunoSEQ multiplex PCR; TCRdb lists only in-frame clones, some missing. The data show over 150,000 clones, approximately 80% seen once. Findings and caveats of the study: HLA-A and HLA-B allele assignments for most subjects were reportedly predicted accurately using TCR beta sequences. Clonal expansion, a later analysis showed, was greater in HLA-associated TCR beta chains than in equally common others.

As for this clone: Its specificity is unknown.

Source material: PBMCs. The source of this sequence is a woman aged 25 to 39 in good health and CMV-seropositive.

CDR3 protein: CASSSSPGRLAGEQETQYF. CDR3 bases: TGCGCCAGCAGCTCCTCTCCGGGGCGGCTAGCGGGGGAGCAAGAGACCCAGTACTTC. The V call is TRBV5-1, the J call TRBJ2-5, with 10 bases matching TRBD2. CDR1 and CDR2 from the germline V gene are SGHRS and YFSETQ. The J segment lost 2 bases and the V segment lost 3 bases, leaving 16 bases of the junction unmatched. The CDR3 covers 19 residues.